This T cell receptor (beta chain) was captured in a study of T cell responses to AZD1222 COVID-19 vaccine. This CDR3 has 13 residues. V shed 6 bases, J shed 4 bases, and the junction held 5 bases outside the gene matches. Germline assignment: CDR1 MNHEY and CDR2 SVGAGI. TCRdb keeps only in-frame clones here, not all; method: immunoSEQ multiplex PCR. The sample shows 65,000 to 85,000 clones, over 75% of them seen only once. This TCR derives from an adult who received the AZD1222 COVID-19 vaccine. This rearrangement joins TRBV6-5 to TRBJ1-1; 7 bases fit TRBD1. The sample was peripheral blood, taken 28 days after the second AZD1222 dose. Here the CDR3 DNA reads TGTGCCAGCAGAATTGACAGGGCCACTGAAGCTTTCTTT. Protein: CASRIDRATEAFF.